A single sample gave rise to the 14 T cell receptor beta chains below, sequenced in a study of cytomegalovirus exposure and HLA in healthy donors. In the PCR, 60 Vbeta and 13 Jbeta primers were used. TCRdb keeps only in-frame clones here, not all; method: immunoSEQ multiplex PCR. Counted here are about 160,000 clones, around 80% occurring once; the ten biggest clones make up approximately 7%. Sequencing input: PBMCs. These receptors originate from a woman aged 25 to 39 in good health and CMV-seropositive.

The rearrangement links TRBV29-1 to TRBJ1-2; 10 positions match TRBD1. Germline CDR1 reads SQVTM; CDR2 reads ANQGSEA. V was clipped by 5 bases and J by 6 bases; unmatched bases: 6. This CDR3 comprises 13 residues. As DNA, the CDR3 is TGCAGCGTTACGGACAGGGGGGATGATGGCTACACCTTC. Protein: CSVTDRGDDGYTF.

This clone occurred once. The CDR3 region is CASRDGGSLSEKLFF. CDR3 in DNA: TGTGCCAGCAGAGACGGAGGGTCCCTTAGTGAAAAACTGTTTTTT. This chain links TRBV27 with TRBJ1-4, with D uncertain. This CDR3 has 15 residues. From germline, CDR1 is MNHEY and CDR2 SMNVEV (reference sequence). With 6 bases removed from V and 7 bases from J, the gap between germline ends came to 18 bases.

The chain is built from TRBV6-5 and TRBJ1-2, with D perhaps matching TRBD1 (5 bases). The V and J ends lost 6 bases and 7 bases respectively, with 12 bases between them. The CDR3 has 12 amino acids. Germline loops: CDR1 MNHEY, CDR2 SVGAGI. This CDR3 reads CASSSRGGGYTF. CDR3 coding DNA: TGTGCCAGCAGCTCCCGGGGGGGTGGCTACACCTTC.

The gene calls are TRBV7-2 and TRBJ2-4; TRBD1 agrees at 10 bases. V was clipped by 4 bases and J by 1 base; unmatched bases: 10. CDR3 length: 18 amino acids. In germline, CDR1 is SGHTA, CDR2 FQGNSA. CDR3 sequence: CASSSYSLTGGAKNIQYF. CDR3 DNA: TGTGCCAGCAGCTCTTACTCCTTGACAGGGGGCGCCAAAAACATTCAGTACTTC.

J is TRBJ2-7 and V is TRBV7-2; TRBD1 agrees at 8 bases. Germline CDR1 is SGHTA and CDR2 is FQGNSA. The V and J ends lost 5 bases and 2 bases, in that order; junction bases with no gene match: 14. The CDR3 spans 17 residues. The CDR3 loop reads CASSLRTGTGIAYEQYF. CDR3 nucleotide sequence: TGTGCCAGCAGCCTCCGGACGGGGACAGGTATTGCCTACGAGCAGTACTTC. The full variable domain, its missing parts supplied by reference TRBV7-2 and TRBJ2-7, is GAGVSQSPSNKVTEKGKDVELRCDPISGHTALYWYRQSLGQGLEFLIYFQGNSAPDKSGLPSDRFSAERTGGSVSTLTIQRTQQEDSAVYLCASSLRTGTGIAYEQYFGPGTRLTVT.

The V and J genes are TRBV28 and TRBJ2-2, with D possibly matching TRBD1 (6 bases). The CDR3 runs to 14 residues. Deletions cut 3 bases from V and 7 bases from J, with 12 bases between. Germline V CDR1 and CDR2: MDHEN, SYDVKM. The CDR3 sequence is CASSLAGAVGELFF. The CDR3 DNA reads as TGTGCCAGCAGTTTGGCAGGGGCGGTCGGGGAGCTGTTTTTT.

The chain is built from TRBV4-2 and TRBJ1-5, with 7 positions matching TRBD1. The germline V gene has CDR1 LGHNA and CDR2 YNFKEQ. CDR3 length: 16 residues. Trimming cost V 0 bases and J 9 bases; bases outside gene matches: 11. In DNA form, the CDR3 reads TGTGCCAGCAGCCAAGAACCCGGGACAGCAGCACGGCCCCAGCATTTT. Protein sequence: CASSQEPGTAARPQHF.

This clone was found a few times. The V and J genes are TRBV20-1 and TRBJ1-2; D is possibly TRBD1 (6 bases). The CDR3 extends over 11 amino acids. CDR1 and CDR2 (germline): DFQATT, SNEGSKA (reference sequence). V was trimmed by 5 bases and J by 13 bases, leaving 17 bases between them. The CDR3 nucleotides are TGCAGTGCTCGCAATCCATGGGGGCGCACCTTC. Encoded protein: CSARNPWGRTF.

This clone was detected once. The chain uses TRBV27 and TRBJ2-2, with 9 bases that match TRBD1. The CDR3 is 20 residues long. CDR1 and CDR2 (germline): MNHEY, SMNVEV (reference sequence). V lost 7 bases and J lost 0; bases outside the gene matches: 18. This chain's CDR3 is CASKGPQGQGGETNTGELFF. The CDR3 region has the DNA TGTGCCAGCAAAGGGCCGCAGGGACAGGGAGGGGAGACGAACACCGGGGAGCTGTTTTTT.

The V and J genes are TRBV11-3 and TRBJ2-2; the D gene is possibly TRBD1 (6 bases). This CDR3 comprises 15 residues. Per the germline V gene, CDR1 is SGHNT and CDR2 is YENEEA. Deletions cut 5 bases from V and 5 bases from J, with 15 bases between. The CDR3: CASSPQGTSTGELFF. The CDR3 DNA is TGTGCCAGCAGCCCGCAGGGGACATCGACCGGGGAGCTGTTTTTT.

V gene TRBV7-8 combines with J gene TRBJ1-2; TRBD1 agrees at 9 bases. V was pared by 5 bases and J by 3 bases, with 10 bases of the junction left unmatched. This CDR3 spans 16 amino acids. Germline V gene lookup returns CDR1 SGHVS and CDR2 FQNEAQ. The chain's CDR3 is CASSLNSRQGDYGYTF. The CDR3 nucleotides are TGTGCCAGCAGCCTAAACTCCCGACAGGGGGACTATGGCTACACCTTC.

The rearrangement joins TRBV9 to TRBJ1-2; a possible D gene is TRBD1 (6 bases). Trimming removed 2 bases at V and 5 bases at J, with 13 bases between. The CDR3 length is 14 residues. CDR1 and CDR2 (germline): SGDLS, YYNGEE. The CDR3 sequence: CASSVGQTTYGYTF. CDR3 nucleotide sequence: TGTGCCAGCAGCGTCGGACAGACCACTTATGGCTACACCTTC.

The DNA for the CDR3 is TGTGCCAGCAGCCAAGGACAGCTCACAGATACGCAGTATTTT. Its protein is CASSQGQLTDTQYF. The chain combines TRBV7-3 with TRBJ2-3, with a weak D call TRBD1 (6 bases). Germline V gene sequence: CDR1 SGHTA, CDR2 FQGTGA. V lost 5 bases, J lost 2 bases, and 11 bases lay in between. The CDR3 totals 14 residues.

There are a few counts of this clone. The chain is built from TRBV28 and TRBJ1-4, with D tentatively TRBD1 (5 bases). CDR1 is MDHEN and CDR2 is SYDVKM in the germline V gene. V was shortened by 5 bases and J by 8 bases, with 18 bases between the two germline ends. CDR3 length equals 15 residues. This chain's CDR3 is CASSQGPGGMEKLFF. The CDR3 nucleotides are TGTGCCAGCAGTCAAGGCCCCGGGGGGATGGAAAAACTGTTTTTT.